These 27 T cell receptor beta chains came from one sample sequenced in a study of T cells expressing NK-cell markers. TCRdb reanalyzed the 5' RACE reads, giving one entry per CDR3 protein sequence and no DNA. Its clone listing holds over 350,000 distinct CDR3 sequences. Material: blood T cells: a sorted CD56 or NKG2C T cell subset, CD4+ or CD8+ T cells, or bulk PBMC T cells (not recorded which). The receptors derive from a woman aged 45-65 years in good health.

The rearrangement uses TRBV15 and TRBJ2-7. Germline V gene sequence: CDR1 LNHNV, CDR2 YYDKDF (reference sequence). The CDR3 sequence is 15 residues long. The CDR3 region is CATSEIGGGPNEQYF.

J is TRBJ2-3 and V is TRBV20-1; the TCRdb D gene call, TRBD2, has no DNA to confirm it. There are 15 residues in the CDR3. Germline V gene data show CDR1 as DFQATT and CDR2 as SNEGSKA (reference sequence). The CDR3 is CSAKRSGTSDYTQYF.

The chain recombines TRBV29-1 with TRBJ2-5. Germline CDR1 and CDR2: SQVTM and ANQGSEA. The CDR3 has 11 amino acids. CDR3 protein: CSVLGRETQYF.

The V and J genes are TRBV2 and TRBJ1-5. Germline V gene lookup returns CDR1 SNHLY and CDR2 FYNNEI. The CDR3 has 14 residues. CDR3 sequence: CASSEKTHNQPQHF.

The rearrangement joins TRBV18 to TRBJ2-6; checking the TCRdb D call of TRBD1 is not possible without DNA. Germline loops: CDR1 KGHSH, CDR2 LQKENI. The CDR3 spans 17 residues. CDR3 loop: CASSPRQGAQGANVLTF. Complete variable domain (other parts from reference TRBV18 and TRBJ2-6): NAGVMQNPRHLVRRRGQEARLRCSPMKGHSHVYWYRQLPEEGLKFMVYLQKENIIDESGMPKERFSAEFPKEGPSILRIQQVVRGDSAAYFCASSPRQGAQGANVLTFGAGSRLTVL.

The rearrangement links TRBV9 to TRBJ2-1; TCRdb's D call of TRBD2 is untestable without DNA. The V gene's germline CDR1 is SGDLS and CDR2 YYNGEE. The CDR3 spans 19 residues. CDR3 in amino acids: CASSVAYSGRGGAYNEQFF.

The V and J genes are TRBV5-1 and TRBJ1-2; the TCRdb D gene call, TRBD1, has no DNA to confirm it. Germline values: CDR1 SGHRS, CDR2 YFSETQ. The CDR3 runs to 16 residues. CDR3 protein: CASSMGPDRARYGYTF. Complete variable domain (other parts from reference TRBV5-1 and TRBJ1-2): KAGVTQTPRYLIKTRGQQVTLSCSPISGHRSVSWYQQTPGQGLQFLFEYFSETQRNKGNFPGRFSGRQFSNSRSEMNVSTLELGDSALYLCASSMGPDRARYGYTFGSGTRLTVV.

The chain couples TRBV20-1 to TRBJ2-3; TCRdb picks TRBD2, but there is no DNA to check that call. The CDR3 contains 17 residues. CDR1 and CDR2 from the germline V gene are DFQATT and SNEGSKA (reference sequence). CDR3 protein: CSARGGLAGGLVDTQYF.

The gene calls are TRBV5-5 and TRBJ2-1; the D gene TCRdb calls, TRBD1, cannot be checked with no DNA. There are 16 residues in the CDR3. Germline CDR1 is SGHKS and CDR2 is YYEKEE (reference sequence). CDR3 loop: CASSANTGTGNNEQFF.

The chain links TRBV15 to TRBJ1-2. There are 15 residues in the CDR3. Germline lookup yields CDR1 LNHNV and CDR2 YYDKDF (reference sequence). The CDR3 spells CATSRDWAGGYGYTF.

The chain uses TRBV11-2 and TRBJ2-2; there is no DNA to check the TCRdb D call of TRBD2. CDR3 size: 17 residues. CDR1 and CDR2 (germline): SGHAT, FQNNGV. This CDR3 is CASGKGLAETNTGELFF.

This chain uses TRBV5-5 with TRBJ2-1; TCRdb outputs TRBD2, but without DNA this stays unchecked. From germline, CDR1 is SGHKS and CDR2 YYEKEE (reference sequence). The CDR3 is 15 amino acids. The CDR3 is CASISAGGYLDEQFF.

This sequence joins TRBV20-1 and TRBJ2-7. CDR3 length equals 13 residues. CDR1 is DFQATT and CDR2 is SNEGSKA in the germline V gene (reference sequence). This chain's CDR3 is CSASSPSGYEQYF.

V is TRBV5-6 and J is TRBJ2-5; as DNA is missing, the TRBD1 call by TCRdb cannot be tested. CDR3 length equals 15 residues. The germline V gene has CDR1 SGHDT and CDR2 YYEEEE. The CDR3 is CASSFRTARRETQYF.

The CDR3 sequence: CASSFNIGQNTEAFF. The rearrangement links TRBV5-1 to TRBJ1-1. The CDR3 sequence is 15 residues long. Germline V gene lookup returns CDR1 SGHRS and CDR2 YFSETQ.

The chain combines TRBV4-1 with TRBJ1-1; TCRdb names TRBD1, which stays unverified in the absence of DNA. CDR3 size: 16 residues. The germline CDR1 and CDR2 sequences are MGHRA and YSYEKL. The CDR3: CASSHVSGQGAAEAFF.

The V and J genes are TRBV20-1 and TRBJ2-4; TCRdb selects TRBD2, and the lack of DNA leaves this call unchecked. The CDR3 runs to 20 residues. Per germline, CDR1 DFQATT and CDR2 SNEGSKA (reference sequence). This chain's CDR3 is CSAQRGISGRAQLAKNIQYF.

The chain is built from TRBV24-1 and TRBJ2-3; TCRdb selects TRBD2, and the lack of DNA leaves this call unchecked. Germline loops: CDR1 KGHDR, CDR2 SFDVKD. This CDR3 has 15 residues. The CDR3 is CATSLTGTSPDTQYF.

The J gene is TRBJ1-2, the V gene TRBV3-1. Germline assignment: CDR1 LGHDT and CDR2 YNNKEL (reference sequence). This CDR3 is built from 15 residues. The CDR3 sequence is CASSQDRGTEGGYTF. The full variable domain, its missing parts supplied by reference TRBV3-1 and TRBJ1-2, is DTAVSQTPKYLVTQMGNDKSIKCEQNLGHDTMYWYKQDSKKFLKIMFSYNNKELIINETVPNRFSPKSPDKAHLNLHINSLELGDSAVYFCASSQDRGTEGGYTFGSGTRLTVV.

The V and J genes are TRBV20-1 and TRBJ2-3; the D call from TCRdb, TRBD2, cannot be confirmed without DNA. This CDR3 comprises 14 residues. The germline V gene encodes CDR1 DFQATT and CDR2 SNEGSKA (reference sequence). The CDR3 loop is CSARRVGVTDTQYF.

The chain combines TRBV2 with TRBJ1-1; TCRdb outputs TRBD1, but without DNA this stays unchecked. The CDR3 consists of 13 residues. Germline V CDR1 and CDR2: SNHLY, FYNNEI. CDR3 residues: CASAGTGNTEAFF.

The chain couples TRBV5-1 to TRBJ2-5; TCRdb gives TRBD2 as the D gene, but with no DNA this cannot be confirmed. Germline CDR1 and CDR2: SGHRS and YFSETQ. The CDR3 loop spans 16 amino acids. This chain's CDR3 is CASSGRTSGRAGTQYF.

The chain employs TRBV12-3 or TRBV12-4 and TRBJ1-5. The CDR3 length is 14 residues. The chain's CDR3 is CASSFSGGDQPQHF.

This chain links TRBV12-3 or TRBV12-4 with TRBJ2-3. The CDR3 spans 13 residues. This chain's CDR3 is CASSHSGADTQYF.

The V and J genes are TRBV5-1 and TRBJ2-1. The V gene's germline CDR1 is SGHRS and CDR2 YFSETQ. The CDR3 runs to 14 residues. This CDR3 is CASSVGDSYNEQFF. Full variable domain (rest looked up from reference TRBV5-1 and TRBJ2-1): KAGVTQTPRYLIKTRGQQVTLSCSPISGHRSVSWYQQTPGQGLQFLFEYFSETQRNKGNFPGRFSGRQFSNSRSEMNVSTLELGDSALYLCASSVGDSYNEQFFGPGTRLTVL.

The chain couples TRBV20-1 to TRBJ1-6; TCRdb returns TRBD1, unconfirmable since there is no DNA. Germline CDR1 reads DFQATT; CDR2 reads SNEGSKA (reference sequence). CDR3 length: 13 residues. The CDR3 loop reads CSASQGDGSPLHF.

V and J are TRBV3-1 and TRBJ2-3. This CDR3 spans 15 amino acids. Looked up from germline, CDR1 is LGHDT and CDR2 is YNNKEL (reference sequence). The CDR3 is CASSQGSKSTDTQYF.